One sample yielded the 7 T cell receptor beta chains listed below, sequenced in a study of T-cell reconstitution after alpha-beta-depleted transplantation in children. Preparation of the TCRbeta library was carried out with unique molecular identifiers. Via MiXCR, TCRdb re-called the PCR reads, giving one row per CDR3 protein. This repertoire shows about 78,000 distinct CDR3 sequences, 11% to 15% found once; its top ten account for around a quarter. The sample consisted of PBMCs, mostly from graft donor cells, taken 180 days after TCRalphabeta/CD19-depleted stem cell transplant. All receptors derive from a male patient aged 2 to 9 who had a stem cell transplant for acute lymphoblastic leukemia, so the T cells may come from the graft donor.

There are many counts of this clonotype. CDR3 in DNA: TGTGCCAGCAGTTTCGAGGGGGCGAGCTACACCTTC. It encodes CASSFEGASYTF. V usage is TRBV12-3 or TRBV12-4 and J usage is TRBJ1-2; 7 nucleotides align to TRBD1. V dropped 3 bases and J dropped 9; count of bases not matched to a gene: 4. The CDR3 is 12 residues long.

The sample holds a few counts of this clonotype. The gene calls are TRBV20-1 and TRBJ2-7, with D perhaps assigned TRBD1 or TRBD2 (5 bases each). Germline V gene lookup returns CDR1 DFQATT and CDR2 SNEGSKA (reference sequence). V was cut by 1 base and J by 6 bases, with 19 bases left in between. This CDR3 is built from 15 residues. The CDR3 sequence: CSARGGLKLRGEQYF. In DNA form, the CDR3 reads TGCAGTGCTAGAGGAGGGCTAAAGTTAAGGGGCGAGCAGTACTTC.

The genes are TRBV10-2 and TRBJ2-5, with D possibly TRBD2 on 7 matching bases. Trimming took 3 bases from V and 5 from J, leaving 19 bases between them. The CDR3 length is 16 residues. Germline V gene lookup returns CDR1 WSHSY and CDR2 SAAADI. The CDR3 DNA sequence: TGCGCCAGCAGTGACCTCGGGCGGGGGCCCGGCGAGACCCAGTACTTC. As protein: CASSDLGRGPGETQYF.

The chain uses TRBV10-3 and TRBJ1-1; 7 nucleotides match TRBD1. The V gene's germline CDR1 is ENHRY and CDR2 SYGVKD. Trimming removed 4 bases from V and 4 bases from J; junction bases left unmatched: 6. The CDR3 totals 14 residues. CDR3 residues: CAISATDRITEAFF. DNA for the CDR3: TGTGCCATCAGTGCTACGGACAGGATCACTGAAGCTTTCTTT.

This clonotype was detected many times. CDR3 amino acids: CASSSTDTQYF. DNA for the CDR3: TGTGCCAGCAGTAGCACAGATACGCAGTATTTT. The chain carries TRBV12-3 or TRBV12-4 and TRBJ2-3; D gene uncertain. Trimming shortened V by 5 bases and J by 0 bases, and 0 bases separated the two germline ends. This CDR3 is built from 11 residues.

This clonotype was detected only a few times. The rearrangement uses TRBV5-1 and TRBJ2-7, with TRBD1 matching 8 bases. The CDR3 contains 15 residues. The germline gives CDR1 SGHRS, CDR2 YFSETQ. V dropped 4 bases and J dropped 4; count of bases not matched to a gene: 10. The DNA for the CDR3 is TGCGCCAGCAGCCTGGAGGCAGGGGGCTGGTACGAGCAGTACTTC. Amino acids: CASSLEAGGWYEQYF. Complete variable domain (other parts from reference TRBV5-1 and TRBJ2-7): KAGVTQTPRYLIKTRGQQVTLSCSPISGHRSVSWYQQTPGQGLQFLFEYFSETQRNKGNFPGRFSGRQFSNSRSEMNVSTLELGDSALYLCASSLEAGGWYEQYFGPGTRLTVT.

This clonotype showed up just a few times. The chain joins TRBV7-2 to TRBJ2-3, with D tentatively TRBD2 (5 bases). This CDR3 is 12 amino acids long. Germline V gives CDR1 SGHTA, CDR2 FQGNSA. Trimming stripped 3 bases from V and 8 bases from J, with 9 bases between. The CDR3 is CASSLLAFTQYF. The CDR3 DNA reads TGTGCCAGCAGCTTGCTAGCATTTACGCAGTATTTT.